This T cell receptor beta chain was sequenced in a study of T cell changes during pregnancy in multiple sclerosis. This CDR3 has 13 residues. Germline CDR1 MNHNY, CDR2 SVGAGI (reference sequence). V lost 7 bases, J lost 14 bases, and 11 bases stayed unmatched. The table came from immunoSEQ multiplex PCR; TCRdb's copy has only in-frame clones and leaves some out. The data show about 73,000 clones, about nine tenths seen once. The chain carries TRBV6-6 and TRBJ2-3, with TRBD2 matching 11 bases. Material: peripheral blood, obtained after pregnancy. The origin of this receptor is a female donor in good health, enrolled as a control in a pregnancy study. This CDR3 is CASTKLAGEAGYF. The CDR3 DNA reads TGTGCCAGCACCAAACTAGCGGGGGAGGCCGGGTATTTT.